This T cell receptor (beta chain) was sequenced during a study of blood T cell repertoires in COVID-19. About the research overall: Samples taken during acute and convalescent COVID-19 were collected in the United States, Italy and Spain. PBMCs, B-cell-depleted T cells, or T cells were the source of the cDNA or gDNA that made up the material.

Germline V gene lookup returns CDR1 SGHNT and CDR2 YENEEA. This CDR3 comprises 15 residues. The J segment lost 9 bases and the V segment lost 4 bases, leaving 12 bases of the junction unmatched. Generated by immunoSEQ multiplex PCR, the TCRdb table keeps only in-frame clones and is missing some. The data contain over 90,000 clones, over 70% of them singletons. J is TRBJ2-1 and V is TRBV11-3; 7 positions match TRBD2. This clonotype was sampled from a man of 80 years or more with active or convalescent COVID-19. Sample: peripheral blood. CDR3 DNA sequence: TGTGCCAGCAGCTCCCAGCGGGGAGCGGGGAGTGAGCAGTTCTTC. The encoded protein is CASSSQRGAGSEQFF.